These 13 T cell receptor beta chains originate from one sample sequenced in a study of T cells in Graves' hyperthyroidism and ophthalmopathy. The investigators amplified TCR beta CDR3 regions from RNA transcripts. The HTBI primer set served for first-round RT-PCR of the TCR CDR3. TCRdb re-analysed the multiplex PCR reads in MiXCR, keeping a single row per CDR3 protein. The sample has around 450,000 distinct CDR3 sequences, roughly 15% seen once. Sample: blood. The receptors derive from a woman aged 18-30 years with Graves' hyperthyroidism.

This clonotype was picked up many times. In DNA form, the CDR3 reads TGTGCCACTCAGGGGTCGGGACACACAACGGAGACCCAGTACTTC. Translated, it gives CATQGSGHTTETQYF. The V gene is TRBV6-1, the J gene TRBJ2-5, with a possible D match to TRBD1 (6 bases). With 10 bases removed from V and 5 bases from J, the gap between germline ends came to 23 bases. The CDR3 covers 15 residues. CDR1 and CDR2 (germline): MNHNS, SASEGT.

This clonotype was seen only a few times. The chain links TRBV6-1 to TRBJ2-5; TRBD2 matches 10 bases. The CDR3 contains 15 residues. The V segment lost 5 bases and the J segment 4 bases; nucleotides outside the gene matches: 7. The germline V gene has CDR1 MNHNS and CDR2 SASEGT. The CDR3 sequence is CASSMSGRAGETQYF. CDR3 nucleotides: TGTGCCAGCAGTATGAGCGGGAGGGCCGGAGAGACCCAGTACTTC.

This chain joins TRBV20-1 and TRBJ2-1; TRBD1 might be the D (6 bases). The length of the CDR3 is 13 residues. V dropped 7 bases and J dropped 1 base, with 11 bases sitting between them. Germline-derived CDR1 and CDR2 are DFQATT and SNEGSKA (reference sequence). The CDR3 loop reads CSVRGSSYNEQFF. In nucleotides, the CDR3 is TGCAGTGTAAGGGGGAGTTCCTACAATGAGCAGTTCTTC.

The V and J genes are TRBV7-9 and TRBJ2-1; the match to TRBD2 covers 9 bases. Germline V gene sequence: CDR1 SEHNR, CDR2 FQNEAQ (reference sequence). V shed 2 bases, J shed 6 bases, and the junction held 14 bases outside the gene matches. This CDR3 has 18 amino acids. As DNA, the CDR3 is TGTGCCAGCAGCTTACCGCACATTAGCGGGAGAAGAATCAATGAGCAGTTCTTC. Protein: CASSLPHISGRRINEQFF.

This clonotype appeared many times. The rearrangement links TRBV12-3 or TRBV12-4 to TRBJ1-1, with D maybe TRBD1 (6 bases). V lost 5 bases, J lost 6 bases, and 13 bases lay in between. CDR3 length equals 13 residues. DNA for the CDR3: TGTGCCAGCAGTCCGACAGGTCGGGCTGAAGCTTTCTTT. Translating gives CASSPTGRAEAFF.

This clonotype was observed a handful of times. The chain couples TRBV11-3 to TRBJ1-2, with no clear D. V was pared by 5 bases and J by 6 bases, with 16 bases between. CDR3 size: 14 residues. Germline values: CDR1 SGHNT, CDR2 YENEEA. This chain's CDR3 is CASSPWRAYHGYTF. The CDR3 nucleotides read TGTGCCAGCAGCCCCTGGCGGGCTTATCATGGCTACACCTTC.

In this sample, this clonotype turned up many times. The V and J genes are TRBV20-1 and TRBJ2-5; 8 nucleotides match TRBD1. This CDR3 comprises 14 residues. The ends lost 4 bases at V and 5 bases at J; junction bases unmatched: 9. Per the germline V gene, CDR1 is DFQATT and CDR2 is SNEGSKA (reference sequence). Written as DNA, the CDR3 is TGCAGTGCTATGACAGGGGCTGGGGAGGAGACCCAGTACTTC. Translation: CSAMTGAGEETQYF.

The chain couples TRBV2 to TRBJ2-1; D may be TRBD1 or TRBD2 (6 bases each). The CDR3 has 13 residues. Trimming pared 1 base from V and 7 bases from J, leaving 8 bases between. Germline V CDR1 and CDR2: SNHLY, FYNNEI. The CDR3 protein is CASSEVGGNEQFF. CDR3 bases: TGTGCCAGCAGTGAAGTAGGGGGGAATGAGCAGTTCTTC.

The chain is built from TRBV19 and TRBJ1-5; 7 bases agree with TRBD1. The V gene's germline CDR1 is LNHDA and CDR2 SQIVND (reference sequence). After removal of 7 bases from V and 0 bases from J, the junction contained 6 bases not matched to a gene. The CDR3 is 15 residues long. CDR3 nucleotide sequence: TGTGCCAGTAAACGAGACAGGGCTAGCAATCAGCCCCAGCATTTT. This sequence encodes CASKRDRASNQPQHF. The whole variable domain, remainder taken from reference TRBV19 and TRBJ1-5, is DGGITQSPKYLFRKEGQNVTLSCEQNLNHDAMYWYRQDPGQGLRLIYYSQIVNDFQKGDIAEGYSVSREKKESFPLTVTSAQKNPTAFYLCASKRDRASNQPQHFGDGTRLSIL.

The CDR3 nucleotides are TGTGCCAGCAGTTTGGATGCCTGGGGACAGGGCACTGAAGCTTTCTTT. Protein product: CASSLDAWGQGTEAFF. The chain couples TRBV28 to TRBJ1-1, with 9 nucleotides matching TRBD1. The V segment lost 3 bases and the J segment 4 bases; nucleotides outside the gene matches: 9. Germline V gives CDR1 MDHEN, CDR2 SYDVKM. This CDR3 is 16 amino acids long.

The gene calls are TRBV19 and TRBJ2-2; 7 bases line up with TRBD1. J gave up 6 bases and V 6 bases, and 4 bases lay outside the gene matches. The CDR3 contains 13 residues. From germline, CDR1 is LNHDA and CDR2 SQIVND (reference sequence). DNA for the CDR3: TGTGCCAGTAGACGGGACAGTGCCGGGGAGCTGTTTTTT. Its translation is CASRRDSAGELFF.

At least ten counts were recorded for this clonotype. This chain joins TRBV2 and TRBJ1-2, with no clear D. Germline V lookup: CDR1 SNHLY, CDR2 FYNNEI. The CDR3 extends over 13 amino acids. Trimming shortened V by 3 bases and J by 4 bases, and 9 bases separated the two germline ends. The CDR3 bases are TGTGCCAGCAGTGATCGGACGGCCTATGGCTACACCTTC. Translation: CASSDRTAYGYTF.

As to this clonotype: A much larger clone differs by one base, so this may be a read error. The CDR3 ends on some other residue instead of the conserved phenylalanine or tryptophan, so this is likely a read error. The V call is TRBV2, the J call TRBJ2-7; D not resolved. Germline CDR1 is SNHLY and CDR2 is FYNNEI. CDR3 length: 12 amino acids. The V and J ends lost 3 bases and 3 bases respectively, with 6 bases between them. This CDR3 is CASSDLDYEQYL. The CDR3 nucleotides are TGTGCCAGCAGTGATTTAGACTACGAGCAGTACCTC.